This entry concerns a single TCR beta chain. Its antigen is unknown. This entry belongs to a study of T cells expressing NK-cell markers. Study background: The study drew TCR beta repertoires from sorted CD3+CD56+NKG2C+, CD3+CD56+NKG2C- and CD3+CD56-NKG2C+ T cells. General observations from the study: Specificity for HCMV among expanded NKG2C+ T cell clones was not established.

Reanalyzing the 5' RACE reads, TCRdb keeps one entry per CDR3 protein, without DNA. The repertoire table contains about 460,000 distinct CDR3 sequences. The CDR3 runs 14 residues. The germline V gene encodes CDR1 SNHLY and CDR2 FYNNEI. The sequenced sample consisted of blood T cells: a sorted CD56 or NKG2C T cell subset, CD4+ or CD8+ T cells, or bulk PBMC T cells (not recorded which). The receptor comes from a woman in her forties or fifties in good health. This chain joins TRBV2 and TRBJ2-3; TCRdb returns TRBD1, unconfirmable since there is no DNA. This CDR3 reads CASSLGQGIDTQYF. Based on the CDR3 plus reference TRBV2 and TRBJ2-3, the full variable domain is EPEVTQTPSHQVTQMGQEVILRCVPISNHLYFYWYRQILGQKVEFLVSFYNNEISEKSEIFDDQFSVERPDGSNFTLKIRSTKLEDSAMYFCASSLGQGIDTQYFGPGTRLTVL.